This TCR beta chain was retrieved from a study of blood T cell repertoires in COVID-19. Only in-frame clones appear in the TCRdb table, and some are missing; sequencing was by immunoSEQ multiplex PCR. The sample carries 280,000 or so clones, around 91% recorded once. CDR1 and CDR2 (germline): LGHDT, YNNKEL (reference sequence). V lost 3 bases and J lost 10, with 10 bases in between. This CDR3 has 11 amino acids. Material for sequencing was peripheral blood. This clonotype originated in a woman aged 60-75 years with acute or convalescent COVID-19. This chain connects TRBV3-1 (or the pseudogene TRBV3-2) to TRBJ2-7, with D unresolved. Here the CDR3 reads CASSQPLLQYF. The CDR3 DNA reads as TGTGCCAGCAGCCAGCCCCTGCTACAGTACTTC.